This is a list of T cell receptor beta chains from one sample in a study of graft-versus-host responses after intestinal transplantation. Their specific antigens are unknown. Clones were read by immunoSEQ multiplex PCR, and TCRdb kept only the in-frame ones, dropping some. The sample lists tens of thousands of clones, under 90% occurring once. Specimen: unstimulated CD4+ T cells sorted from spleen or lymph node cells, collected before intestinal transplant. These receptors all stem from a human donor who received an intestinal transplant. CDR3s include the opening cysteine and the closing phenylalanine or tryptophan. A D gene is named only where the DNA matches it firmly. Some rows have no size entry. The others give once, few or many, or a class for an expanded clone.

J,size,V,D,CDR3,DNA
TRBJ1-1,-,TRBV11-2,-,CASSFGEGTEAFF,TGTGCCAGCAGCTTCGGTGAGGGCACTGAAGCTTTCTTT
TRBJ2-7,-,TRBV12-5,TRBD1,CASGLDRASTGAAYEQYF,TGTGCTAGTGGTCTGGACCGGGCCTCGACAGGGGCGGCCTACGAGCAGTACTTC
TRBJ1-6,-,TRBV7-9,-,CASTPAPDSPLHF,TGTGCCAGCACCCCCGCGCCGGATTCACCCCTCCACTTT
TRBJ1-4,few,TRBV5-6,-,CASSLLSGGSREKLFF,TGTGCCAGCAGCTTACTCAGTGGAGGGTCTAGGGAAAAACTGTTTTTT
TRBJ2-1,once,TRBV7-9,TRBD1,CASTPSDRGKIDEQFF,TGTGCCAGCACCCCGTCGGACAGGGGTAAGATAGATGAGCAGTTCTTC
TRBJ2-2,-,TRBV19,-,CASGAGPNTGELFF,TGTGCCAGTGGAGCAGGGCCCAACACCGGGGAGCTGTTTTTT
TRBJ1-4,-,TRBV2,-,CASSEARWGGSEKLFF,TGTGCCAGCAGTGAAGCGCGGTGGGGGGGGAGTGAAAAACTGTTTTTT
TRBJ1-1,-,TRBV5-6,-,CASSDPGGYTEAFF,TGTGCCAGCAGCGACCCGGGGGGATACACTGAAGCTTTCTTT
TRBJ1-5,-,TRBV10-3,TRBD1,CAISGQGGLNQPQHF,TGTGCCATCAGTGGACAGGGAGGACTAAATCAGCCCCAGCATTTT
TRBJ2-5,-,TRBV18,TRBD1,CASSPTPGQGGETQYF,TGTGCCAGCTCACCCACCCCGGGACAGGGAGGAGAGACCCAGTACTTC
TRBJ2-1,-,TRBV15,-,CATSSGASSADNEQFF,TGTGCCACCAGCAGTGGAGCCTCCTCCGCGGACAATGAGCAGTTCTTC
TRBJ1-1,-,TRBV29-1,TRBD1,CSVDGPDRGRGAFF,TGCAGCGTTGACGGCCCTGACAGGGGGCGTGGGGCTTTCTTT
TRBJ2-3,once,TRBV29-1,TRBD2,CSVGSLAVSTDTQYF,TGCAGCGTTGGATCCCTAGCGGTTAGCACAGATACGCAGTATTTT
TRBJ2-7,-,TRBV5-4,-,CASSLIIPDYEQYF,TGTGCCAGCAGCTTGATAATTCCAGACTACGAGCAGTACTTC
TRBJ2-2,-,TRBV7-3,-,CASSLTGQGIGELFF,TGTGCCAGCAGCTTAACGGGACAAGGTATCGGGGAGCTGTTTTTT
TRBJ2-6,few,TRBV2,TRBD1,CASRVGGGSGANVLTF,TGTGCCAGCAGGGTAGGGGGCGGCTCTGGGGCCAACGTCCTGACTTTC
TRBJ2-3,-,TRBV5-1,TRBD2,CASSLGGSAGGTDTQYF,TGCGCCAGCAGCTTGGGAGGATCAGCGGGGGGGACAGATACGCAGTATTTT
TRBJ2-7,-,TRBV7-9,-,CASSPQARSYEQYF,TGTGCCAGCAGCCCCCAGGCCCGATCCTACGAGCAGTACTTC
TRBJ1-1,once,TRBV7-9,-,CASSLDGHTEAFF,TGTGCCAGCAGCTTGGATGGGCACACTGAAGCTTTCTTT
TRBJ2-3,-,TRBV5-1,-,CASSLRGLTLGDTQYF,TGCGCCAGCAGCTTGAGGGGACTCACCTTAGGAGATACGCAGTATTTT
TRBJ1-2,-,TRBV29-1,TRBD1,CSVGTGQGFHHGYTF,TGCAGCGTTGGAACGGGACAGGGATTTCACCATGGCTACACCTTC
TRBJ1-2,-,TRBV27,-,CASSLRYRENYGYTF,TGTGCCAGCAGTTTAAGGTACAGGGAGAATTATGGCTACACCTTC
TRBJ1-3,-,TRBV28,-,CASRRSGGTSGNTIYF,TGTGCCAGCAGGCGTTCGGGGGGCACCTCTGGAAACACCATATATTTT
TRBJ1-3,-,TRBV18,-,CASSFLGDSGNTIYF,TGTGCCAGCTCATTTCTGGGAGACTCTGGAAACACCATATATTTT
TRBJ2-5,-,TRBV29-1,-,CSVGASAQETQYF,TGCAGCGTCGGCGCTAGCGCCCAAGAGACCCAGTACTTC
TRBJ2-3,-,TRBV23-1,TRBD1,CASSHPGQGLLETQYF,TGCGCCAGCAGCCACCCGGGACAGGGTTTATTAGAGACGCAGTATTTT
TRBJ1-1,-,TRBV7-2,-,CASSLAGTLNTEAFF,TGTGCCAGCAGCTTAGCGGGGACACTGAACACTGAAGCTTTCTTT
TRBJ1-4,-,TRBV10-1,-,CASSSDSWEKLFF,TGCGCCAGCAGCTCGGACAGCTGGGAAAAACTGTTTTTT
TRBJ1-1,-,TRBV6-5,-,CASRSRVGYEAFF,TGTGCCAGCAGGTCCCGGGTTGGGTACGAAGCTTTCTTT